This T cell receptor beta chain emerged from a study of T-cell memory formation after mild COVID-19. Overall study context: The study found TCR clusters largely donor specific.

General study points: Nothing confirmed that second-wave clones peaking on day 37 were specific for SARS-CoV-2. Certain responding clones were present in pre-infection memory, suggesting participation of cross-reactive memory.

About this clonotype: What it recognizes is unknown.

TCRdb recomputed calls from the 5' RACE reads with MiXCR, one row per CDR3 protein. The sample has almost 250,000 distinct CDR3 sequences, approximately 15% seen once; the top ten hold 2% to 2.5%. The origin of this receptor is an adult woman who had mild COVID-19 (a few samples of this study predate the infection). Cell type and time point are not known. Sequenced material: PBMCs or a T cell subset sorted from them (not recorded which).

CDR3 sequence (DNA): TGCAGTGGGCGGTCAGGGGGCTCCTACAATGAGCAGTTCTTC. As protein: CSGRSGGSYNEQFF. The chain joins TRBV20-1 to TRBJ2-1, with 7 bases identical to TRBD1. V gave up 7 bases and J gave up 0 bases; unmatched junction bases: 6. The CDR3 is 14 residues long. Germline-derived CDR1 and CDR2 are DFQATT and SNEGSKA (reference sequence).